One sample yielded the 6 T cell receptor beta chains listed below, sequenced in a study of cytomegalovirus exposure and HLA in healthy donors. The PCR had 60 Vbeta and 13 Jbeta primers. Sequencing was performed with immunoSEQ multiplex PCR; in TCRdb, only in-frame clones are kept and a portion is missing. The sample carries about 160,000 clones, under 80% recorded once. Input material: PBMCs. The receptor source for this set is a female donor in good health and CMV-seronegative.

V is TRBV29-1 and J is TRBJ1-1, with 7 bases matching TRBD1. J was trimmed by 4 bases and V by 6 bases; bases with no gene match: 14. Germline V gene data show CDR1 as SQVTM and CDR2 as ANQGSEA. This CDR3 has 15 amino acids. The CDR3 DNA follows: TGCAGCGTCCGGACAGGCTCTTACTTAGGCACTGAAGCTTTCTTT. Protein: CSVRTGSYLGTEAFF.

This chain connects TRBV5-4 to TRBJ2-2, with 12 bases that match TRBD2. The CDR3 is 16 residues long. CDR1 and CDR2 (germline): SGHNT, YYREEE (reference sequence). The junction had 6 bases not matched to a gene; V was cut back by 5 bases and J by 4 bases. The CDR3 sequence: CASSPLAGGPTGELFF. CDR3 DNA sequence: TGTGCCAGCAGTCCTCTAGCGGGAGGGCCCACCGGGGAGCTGTTTTTT.

The genes are TRBV6-5 and TRBJ1-2; 7 bases line up with TRBD1. CDR3 length equals 13 residues. Trimming removed 5 bases from V and 7 bases from J; junction bases left unmatched: 7. Germline-derived CDR1 and CDR2 are MNHEY and SVGAGI. CDR3 coding DNA: TGTGCCAGCAGTCCGACAGGGTACGGTGGCTACACCTTC. Translating gives CASSPTGYGGYTF.

The chain carries TRBV6-5 and TRBJ1-1, with a tentative D call TRBD1 (6 bases). V was cut by 4 bases and J by 5 bases, with 17 bases left in between. The germline V gene has CDR1 MNHEY and CDR2 SVGAGI. The CDR3 consists of 15 residues. The CDR3 DNA reads as TGTGCCAGCAGTTGGGGGGGGCAGGGGAGGACTGAAGCTTTCTTT. Translation gives CASSWGGQGRTEAFF.

The CDR3 DNA sequence: TGTGCCAGTAGTGTCCAGGGTTCCGCTGAAGCTTTCTTT. Protein: CASSVQGSAEAFF. This chain connects TRBV19 to TRBJ1-1; possibly TRBD1 for D (5 bases). Germline loops: CDR1 LNHDA, CDR2 SQIVND (reference sequence). The ends were cut back, 5 bases at V and 6 bases at J, with 13 bases in the middle. The CDR3 extends over 13 amino acids.

The J gene is TRBJ1-1, the V gene TRBV6-1; D not certain. The CDR3 runs 13 residues. The ends were cut back, 8 bases at V and 2 bases at J, with 12 bases in the middle. Looked up from germline, CDR1 is MNHNS and CDR2 is SASEGT. CDR3 protein: CASSEVVNTEAFF. As DNA, the CDR3 is TGTGCCAGCTCCGAGGTGGTAAACACTGAAGCTTTCTTT.